These 12 T cell receptor beta chains originate from one sample sequenced in a study of cytomegalovirus exposure and HLA in healthy donors. The PCR contained 60 Vbeta and 13 Jbeta primers. TCRdb keeps only in-frame clones here, not all; method: immunoSEQ multiplex PCR. The data contain about 130,000 clones, roughly 83% of them singletons. The source material was PBMCs. The source is a man aged 18 to 35 in good health and CMV-seropositive.

The chain has TRBV9 and TRBJ2-5; 8 bases are a match to TRBD2. Germline lookup yields CDR1 SGDLS and CDR2 YYNGEE. The CDR3 covers 15 residues. Trimming removed 2 bases from V and 3 bases from J; junction bases left unmatched: 6. For the CDR3, the DNA is TGTGCCAGCAGCGTGCTAGGGACTAGAGAAGAGACCCAGTACTTC. This translates into CASSVLGTREETQYF.

The chain couples TRBV28 to TRBJ1-2; TRBD1 matches 9 bases. The V and J ends lost 7 bases and 7 bases, in that order; junction bases with no gene match: 4. This CDR3 region has 12 residues. Germline V gives CDR1 MDHEN, CDR2 SYDVKM. DNA of the CDR3: TGTGCCAGCATCGGGACAGGGAGTGGCTACACCTTC. It is translated as CASIGTGSGYTF.

CDR3: CASSVEVAGGLNEQFF. DNA of the CDR3: TGTGCCAGCAGCGTAGAGGTAGCGGGGGGGCTTAATGAGCAGTTCTTC. The genes are TRBV9 and TRBJ2-1, with 11 bases fitting TRBD2. The germline V gene has CDR1 SGDLS and CDR2 YYNGEE. V lost 0 bases to trimming and J lost 7 bases; unmatched junction nucleotides: 6. This CDR3 is 16 amino acids long.

This clone was detected a few times. The V and J genes are TRBV4-1 and TRBJ1-1; TRBD1 matches 8 bases. Germline V lookup: CDR1 MGHRA, CDR2 YSYEKL. V shed 4 bases and J 1 base; nucleotides not matched to a gene: 2. The CDR3 sequence is 14 residues long. The CDR3 coding sequence is TGCGCCAGCAGCCTTGGGACAGGGAACACTGAAGCTTTCTTT. This translates into CASSLGTGNTEAFF.

Regarding this clone: A junction end diverges from the germline sequence, so it may reflect a read error. Distinct nucleotide sequences in the sample also encode this CDR3. The gene calls are TRBV30 and TRBJ2-3; tentatively, D is TRBD2 (6 bases). The CDR3 spans 14 residues. CDR1 GTSNPN and CDR2 SVGIG come from the germline V gene (reference sequence). This chain's CDR3 is CAWSVSGSTDTQYF. The CDR3 nucleotides are TGTGCCTGGAGTGTATCCGGGAGCACAGATACGCAGTACTTT.

The sample holds a few counts of this clone. V usage is TRBV11-2 and J usage is TRBJ2-5; 9 bases fit TRBD2. In germline, CDR1 is SGHAT, CDR2 FQNNGV. Trimming removed 5 bases from V and 2 bases from J; junction bases left unmatched: 6. The CDR3 consists of 15 residues. This CDR3 is CASSTRTSGQETQYF. The CDR3 region has the DNA TGTGCCAGCAGCACACGAACTAGCGGGCAAGAGACCCAGTACTTC.

The gene calls are TRBV19 and TRBJ1-5; 8 nucleotides align to TRBD1. Germline V gene lookup returns CDR1 LNHDA and CDR2 SQIVND (reference sequence). The V and J ends lost 6 bases and 4 bases, in that order; junction bases with no gene match: 11. The CDR3 is 16 amino acids. DNA for the CDR3: TGTGCCAGTAGCCCCTGGGGCAGGGGGCTTAATCAGCCCCAGCATTTT. Its translation: CASSPWGRGLNQPQHF.

V and J are TRBV6-1 and TRBJ2-7, with D perhaps matching TRBD2 (5 bases). This CDR3 contains 14 residues. In germline, CDR1 is MNHNS, CDR2 SASEGT. Trimming stripped 6 bases from V and 0 bases from J, with 12 bases between. The CDR3 DNA follows: TGTGCCAGCAGGGAGGTCGCTGGCTCCTACGAGCAGTACTTC. Translated, it gives CASREVAGSYEQYF.

There are a few counts of this clone. CDR3 nucleotides: TGTGCCAGCAGTCGATCGGGACAGGGAGATTCACCCCTCCACTTT. This codes for CASSRSGQGDSPLHF. The chain joins TRBV7-9 to TRBJ1-6; TRBD1 matches 9 bases. Germline CDR1 reads SEHNR; CDR2 reads FQNEAQ (reference sequence). V shed 6 bases and J 8 bases; nucleotides not matched to a gene: 8. The CDR3 is 15 amino acids.

The genes are TRBV7-9 and TRBJ1-5, with D possibly being TRBD1 (6 bases). Germline values: CDR1 SEHNR, CDR2 FQNEAQ (reference sequence). This CDR3 is 14 amino acids long. Deletions cut 5 bases from V and 6 bases from J, with 14 bases between. The CDR3 sequence: CASSEEGGGQPQHF. CDR3 sequence (DNA): TGTGCCAGCAGCGAAGAGGGGGGGGGTCAGCCCCAGCATTTT.

The chain has TRBV7-3 and TRBJ2-1; 7 bases agree with TRBD2. The germline CDR1 and CDR2 sequences are SGHTA and FQGTGA. V lost 6 bases, J lost 2 bases, and 10 bases stayed unmatched. The CDR3 extends over 16 amino acids. The CDR3 spells CASRPTGTNPYNEQFF. CDR3 nucleotides: TGTGCCAGCAGACCCACCGGGACTAACCCCTACAATGAGCAGTTCTTC.

The chain is built from TRBV30 and TRBJ1-1, with 10 bases identical to TRBD1. Germline V gene sequence: CDR1 GTSNPN, CDR2 SVGIG (reference sequence). Trimming at V came to 4 bases and at J to 7 bases, leaving 15 bases not matched to a gene. The CDR3 has 16 amino acids. The CDR3 nucleotides read TGTGCCTGGACCACCGAAACGGGACAGGGGCCGGGTGAAGCTTTCTTT. It is translated as CAWTTETGQGPGEAFF.